This TCR beta chain came from a study of T-cell reconstitution after alpha-beta-depleted transplantation in children (dated by TCRdb to between 2015 and 2016). Context from the whole study: The study quantitatively tracked T-cell immune reconstitution after TCRalphabeta/CD19-depleted allogeneic hematopoietic cell transplantation in children using TCR repertoire profiling.

As regards this clonotype: There is no known antigen for this receptor. It has no much larger one-base neighbor in the sample; base qualities were not kept.

What the work shows at the level of the full study, not this receptor alone: The apparently early recovery of alphabetaT-cell counts about two months after transplant reportedly depended on only several hundred rapidly expanded clones that came from non-depleted graft cells. Hyperexpanded clone frequencies declined over subsequent months; after one year, T-cell counts and TCRbeta diversity were mostly attributed to newly produced T cells. In some patients, the high TCRbeta diversity seen at day 60 was put down to recipient T cells and intrathymic progenitors that had survived conditioning.

Counted from cysteine to phenylalanine, this CDR3 has 15 amino acids. Only the CDR3 region is kept as DNA, spanning 45 bases read in frame from base 1. After removal of 4 bases from V and 5 bases from J, the junction retains 7 bases not matched to a gene. As encoded in the germline V gene, CDR1 is MDHEN while CDR2 is SYDVKM. Library method: PCR. Sequenced on an Illumina HiSeq 2500. To normalize quantification of the TCRbeta repertoire, the TCR libraries were built with molecular barcoding that relied on unique molecular identifiers. TCRdb took the public reads, trimmed them with fastp at Q25, ran MiXCR for clone calling and kept in-frame beta chains. Merged by CDR3 protein, the rows form single entries marked with the most common genes and DNA. A total of 90,000 to 120,000 distinct CDR3 sequences appear in this sample, 5.5% to 7% of them only once. The ten largest clones capture about 23% of the sample.

The sample's treatment or condition label is to be understood as: allogeneic hematopoietic cell transplantation with graft depleted of TCRalphabeta T cells and CD19 B cells. The transplant recipients were children given TCRalphabeta/CD19-depleted allogeneic hematopoietic cell grafts. This specimen was PBMCs, mostly from graft donor cells, taken 360 days after TCRalphabeta/CD19-depleted stem cell transplant. In this chain, TRBV28 is recombined with TRBJ2-2; TRBD1 matches 7 bases in the middle. The source of this sequence is a male patient aged 2-10 years who had a stem cell transplant for acute lymphoblastic leukemia, so the T cells may come from the graft donor. The nucleotide sequence reads TGTGCCAGCAGTTGGATGACAGGGCGGACCGGGGAGCTGTTTTTT. Its translation reads: CASSWMTGRTGELFF.